This T cell receptor (beta chain) is from a study of CD8+ T cells in alopecia areata. V shed 1 base and J shed 5 bases, with 15 bases lying between them. Per the germline V gene, CDR1 is GTSNPN and CDR2 is SVGIG (reference sequence). This CDR3 comprises 14 residues. After isolation, RNA underwent reverse transcription to generate cDNA as the sequencing template. Clones were sequenced by immunoSEQ multiplex PCR, and TCRdb holds only the in-frame ones, with some missing. The sample consists of under 350,000 clones, 55% to 75% of them appearing once. Treatment noted: oral pan-JAK inhibitor, 5-10 mg twice daily.

The receptor's source is a human donor with alopecia areata. This chain connects TRBV30 to TRBJ2-7, with D tentatively TRBD1 or TRBD2 (5 bases each). The material sequenced was CD4+ T cells sorted from blood, taken at week 24, from a patient treated with tofacitinib. CDR3 in DNA: TGTGCCTGGAGTGATAGACGGGGCGATAACGAGCAGTACTTC. As protein: CAWSDRRGDNEQYF.